Sequencing of this T cell receptor (beta chain) was carried out in a study of response to subunit inactivated influenza vaccine. Regarding this clonotype: No antigen is known for it.

The CDR3 has 14 amino acids. V shed 2 bases and J 5 bases; nucleotides not matched to a gene: 5. Germline V gives CDR1 SGDLS, CDR2 YYNGEE. Points from the study as a whole: Researchers suggested that each seasonal influenza vaccination recruits few new T cells.

TCRdb reprocessed the RT-PCR reads with MiXCR, giving one entry per CDR3 protein. The sample lists around 790,000 distinct CDR3 sequences; less than 25% were seen once. The sequences come from PBMCs from blood, collected 4 to 6 days after vaccination. The chain uses TRBV9 and TRBJ2-7; 9 nucleotides match TRBD1. The receptor's source is a man in his fifties who received an inactivated influenza vaccine. In DNA, the CDR3 is TGTGCCAGCAGCGTCGGGACAGGGTTCCACGAGCAGTACTTC. This encodes CASSVGTGFHEQYF.